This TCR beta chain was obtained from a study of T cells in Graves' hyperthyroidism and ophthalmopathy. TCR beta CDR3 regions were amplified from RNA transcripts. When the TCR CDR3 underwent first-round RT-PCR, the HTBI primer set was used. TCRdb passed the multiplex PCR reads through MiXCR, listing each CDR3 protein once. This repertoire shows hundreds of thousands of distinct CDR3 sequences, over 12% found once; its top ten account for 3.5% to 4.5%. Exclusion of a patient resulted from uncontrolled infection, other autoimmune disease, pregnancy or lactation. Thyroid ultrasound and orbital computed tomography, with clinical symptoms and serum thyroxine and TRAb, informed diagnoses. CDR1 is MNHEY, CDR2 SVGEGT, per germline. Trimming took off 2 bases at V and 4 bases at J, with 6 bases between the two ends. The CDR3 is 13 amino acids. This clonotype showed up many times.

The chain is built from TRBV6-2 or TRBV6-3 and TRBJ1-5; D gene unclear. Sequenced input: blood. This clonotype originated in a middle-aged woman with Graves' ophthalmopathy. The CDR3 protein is CASSYHSNQPQHF. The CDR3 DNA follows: TGTGCCAGCAGTTACCACTCGAATCAGCCCCAGCATTTT.